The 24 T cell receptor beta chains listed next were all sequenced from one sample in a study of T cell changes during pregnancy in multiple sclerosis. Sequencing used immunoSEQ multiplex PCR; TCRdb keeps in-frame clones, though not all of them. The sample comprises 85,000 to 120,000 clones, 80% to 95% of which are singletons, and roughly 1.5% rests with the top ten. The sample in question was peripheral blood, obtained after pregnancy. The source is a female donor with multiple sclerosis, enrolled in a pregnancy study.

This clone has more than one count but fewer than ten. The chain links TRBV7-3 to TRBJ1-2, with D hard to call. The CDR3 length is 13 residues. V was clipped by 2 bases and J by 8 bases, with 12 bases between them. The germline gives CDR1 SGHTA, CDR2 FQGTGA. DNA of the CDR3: TGTGCCAGCAGCTTACTGGGAGGTGAGGGCTACACCTTC. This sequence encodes CASSLLGGEGYTF.

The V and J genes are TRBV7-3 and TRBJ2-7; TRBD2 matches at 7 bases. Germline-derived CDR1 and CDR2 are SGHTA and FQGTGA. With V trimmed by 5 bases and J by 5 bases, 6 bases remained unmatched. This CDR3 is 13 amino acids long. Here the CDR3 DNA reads TGTGCCAGCAGCCCCCCGACTAGCCACGAGCAGTACTTC. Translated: CASSPPTSHEQYF.

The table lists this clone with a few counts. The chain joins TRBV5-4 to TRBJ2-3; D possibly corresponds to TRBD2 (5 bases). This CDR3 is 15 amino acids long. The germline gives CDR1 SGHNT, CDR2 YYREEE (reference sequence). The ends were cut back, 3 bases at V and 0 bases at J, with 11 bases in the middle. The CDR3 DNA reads TGTGCCAGCAGCTATGAGCGGCCTAGCACAGATACGCAGTATTTT. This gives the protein CASSYERPSTDTQYF.

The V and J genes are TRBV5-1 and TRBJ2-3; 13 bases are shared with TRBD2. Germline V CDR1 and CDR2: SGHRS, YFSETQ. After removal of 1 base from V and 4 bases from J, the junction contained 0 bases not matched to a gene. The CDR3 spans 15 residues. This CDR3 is CASSLTSGGADTQYF. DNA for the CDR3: TGCGCCAGCAGCTTGACTAGCGGGGGGGCAGATACGCAGTATTTT.

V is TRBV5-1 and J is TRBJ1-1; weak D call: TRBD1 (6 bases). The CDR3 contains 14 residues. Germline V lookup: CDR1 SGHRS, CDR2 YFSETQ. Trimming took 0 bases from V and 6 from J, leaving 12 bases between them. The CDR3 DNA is TGCGCCAGCAGCTTGGAACAGGGAGGGGCTGAAGCTTTCTTT. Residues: CASSLEQGGAEAFF.

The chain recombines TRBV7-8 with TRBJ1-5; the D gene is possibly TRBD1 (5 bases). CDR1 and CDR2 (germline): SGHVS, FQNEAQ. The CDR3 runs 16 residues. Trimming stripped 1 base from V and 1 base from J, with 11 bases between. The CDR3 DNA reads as TGTGCCAGCAGCTTAGTGGGGGGAGGAAGCAATCAGCCCCAGCATTTT. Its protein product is CASSLVGGGSNQPQHF.

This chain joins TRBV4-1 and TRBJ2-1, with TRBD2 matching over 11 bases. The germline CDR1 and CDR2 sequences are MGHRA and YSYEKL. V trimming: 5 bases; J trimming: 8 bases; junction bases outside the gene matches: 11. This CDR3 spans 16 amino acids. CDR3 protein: CASSYLAGGAADEQFF. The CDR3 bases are TGCGCCAGCAGCTACTTAGCGGGGGGGGCGGCTGATGAGCAGTTCTTC.

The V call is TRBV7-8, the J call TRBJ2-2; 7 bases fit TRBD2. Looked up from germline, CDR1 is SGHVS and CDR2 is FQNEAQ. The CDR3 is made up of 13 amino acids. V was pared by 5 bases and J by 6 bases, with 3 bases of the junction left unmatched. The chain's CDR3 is CASSDGGAGELFF. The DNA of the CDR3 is TGTGCCAGCAGCGATGGGGGGGCCGGGGAGCTGTTTTTT.

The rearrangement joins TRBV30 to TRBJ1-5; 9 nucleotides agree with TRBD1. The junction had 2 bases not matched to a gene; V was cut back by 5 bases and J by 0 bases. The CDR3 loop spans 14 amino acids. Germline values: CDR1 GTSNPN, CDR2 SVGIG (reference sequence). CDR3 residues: CAWGTGYSNQPQHF. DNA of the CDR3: TGTGCCTGGGGGACAGGGTATAGCAATCAGCCCCAGCATTTT.

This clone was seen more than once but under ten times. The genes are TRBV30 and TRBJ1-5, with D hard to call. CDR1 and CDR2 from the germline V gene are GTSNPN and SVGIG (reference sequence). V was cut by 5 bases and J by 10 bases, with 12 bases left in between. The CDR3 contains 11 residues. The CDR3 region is CAWSTSGPQHF. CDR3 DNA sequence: TGTGCCTGGTCTACAAGCGGACCCCAGCATTTT.

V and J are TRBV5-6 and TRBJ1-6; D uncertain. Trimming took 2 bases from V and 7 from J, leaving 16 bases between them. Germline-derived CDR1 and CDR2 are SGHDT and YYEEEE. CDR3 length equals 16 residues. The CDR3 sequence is CASSLGPVSGNSPLHF. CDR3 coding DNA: TGTGCCAGCAGCTTAGGTCCCGTGTCCGGGAATTCACCCCTCCACTTT.

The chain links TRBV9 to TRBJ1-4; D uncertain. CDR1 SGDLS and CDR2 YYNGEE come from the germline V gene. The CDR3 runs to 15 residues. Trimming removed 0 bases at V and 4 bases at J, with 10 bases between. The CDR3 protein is CASSVVGSYNEKLFF. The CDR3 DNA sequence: TGTGCCAGCAGCGTAGTCGGTTCCTATAATGAAAAACTGTTTTTT.

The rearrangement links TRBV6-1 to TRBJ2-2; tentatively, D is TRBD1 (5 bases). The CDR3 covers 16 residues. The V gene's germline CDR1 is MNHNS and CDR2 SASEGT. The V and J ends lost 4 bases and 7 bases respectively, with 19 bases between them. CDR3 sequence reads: CASSGLFSRASGELFF. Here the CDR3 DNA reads TGTGCCAGCAGTGGACTTTTTAGCAGGGCGAGCGGGGAGCTGTTTTTT.

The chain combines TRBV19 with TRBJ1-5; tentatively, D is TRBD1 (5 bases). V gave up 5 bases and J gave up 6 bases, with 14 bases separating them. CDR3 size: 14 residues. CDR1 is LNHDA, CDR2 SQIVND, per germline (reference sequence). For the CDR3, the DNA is TGTGCCAGTAGTCCTCCCCTGGGACTTCAGCCCCAGCATTTT. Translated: CASSPPLGLQPQHF.

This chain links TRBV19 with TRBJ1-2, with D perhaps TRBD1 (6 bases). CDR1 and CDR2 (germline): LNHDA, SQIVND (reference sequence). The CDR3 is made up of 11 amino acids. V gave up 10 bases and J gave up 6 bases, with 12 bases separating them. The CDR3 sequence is CATREGDGYTF. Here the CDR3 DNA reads TGTGCCACTCGTGAGGGGGATGGCTACACCTTC.

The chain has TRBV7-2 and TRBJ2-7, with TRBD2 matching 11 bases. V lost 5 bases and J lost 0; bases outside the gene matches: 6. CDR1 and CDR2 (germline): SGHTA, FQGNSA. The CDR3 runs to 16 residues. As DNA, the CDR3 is TGTGCCAGCAGCCGGGCCACTAGCGGGGGCTCCTACGAGCAGTACTTC. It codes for CASSRATSGGSYEQYF.

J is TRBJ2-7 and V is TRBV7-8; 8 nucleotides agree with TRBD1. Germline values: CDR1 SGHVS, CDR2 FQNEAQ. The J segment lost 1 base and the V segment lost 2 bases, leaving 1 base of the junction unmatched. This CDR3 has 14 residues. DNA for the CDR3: TGTGCCAGCAGCTTAACAGGGGGTTCCTACGAGCAGTACTTC. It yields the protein CASSLTGGSYEQYF.

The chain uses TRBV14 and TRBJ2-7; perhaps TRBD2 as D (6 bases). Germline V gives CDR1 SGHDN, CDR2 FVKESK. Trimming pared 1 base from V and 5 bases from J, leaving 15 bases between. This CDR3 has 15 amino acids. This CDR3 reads CASSQGAPGVHEQYF. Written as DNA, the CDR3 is TGTGCCAGCAGCCAAGGGGCCCCGGGGGTCCACGAGCAGTACTTC. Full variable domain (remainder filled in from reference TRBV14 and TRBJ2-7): EAGVTQFPSHSVIEKGQTVTLRCDPISGHDNLYWYRRVMGKEIKFLLHFVKESKQDESGMPNNRFLAERTGGTYSTLKVQPAELEDSGVYFCASSQGAPGVHEQYFGPGTRLTVT.

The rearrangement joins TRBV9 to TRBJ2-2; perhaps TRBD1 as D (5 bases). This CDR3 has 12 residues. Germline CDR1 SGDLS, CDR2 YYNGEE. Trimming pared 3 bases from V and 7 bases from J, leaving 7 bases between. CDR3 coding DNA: TGTGCCAGCAGCGAGGGGTTCGGGGAGCTGTTTTTT. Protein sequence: CASSEGFGELFF. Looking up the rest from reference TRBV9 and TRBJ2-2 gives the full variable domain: DSGVTQTPKHLITATGQRVTLRCSPRSGDLSVYWYQQSLDQGLQFLIQYYNGEERAKGNILERFSAQQFPDLHSELNLSSLELGDSALYFCASSEGFGELFFGEGSRLTVL.

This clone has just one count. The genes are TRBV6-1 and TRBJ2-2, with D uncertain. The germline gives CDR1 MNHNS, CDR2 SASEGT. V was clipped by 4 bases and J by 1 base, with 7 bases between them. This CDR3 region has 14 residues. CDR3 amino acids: CASSVFMNTGELFF. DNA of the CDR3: TGTGCCAGCAGTGTTTTCATGAACACCGGGGAGCTGTTTTTT.

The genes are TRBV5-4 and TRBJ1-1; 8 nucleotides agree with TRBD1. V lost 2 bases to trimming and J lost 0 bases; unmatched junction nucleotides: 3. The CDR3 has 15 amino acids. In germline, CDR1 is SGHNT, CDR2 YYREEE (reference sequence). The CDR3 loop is CASSLPTGVNTEAFF. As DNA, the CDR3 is TGTGCCAGCAGCTTACCGACAGGGGTGAACACTGAAGCTTTCTTT.

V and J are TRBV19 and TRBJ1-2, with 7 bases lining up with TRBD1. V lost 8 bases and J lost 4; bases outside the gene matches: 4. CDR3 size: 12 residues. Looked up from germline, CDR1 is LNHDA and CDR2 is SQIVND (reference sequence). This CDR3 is CASRGGGYGYTF. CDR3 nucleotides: TGTGCCAGTCGAGGGGGCGGCTATGGCTACACCTTC.

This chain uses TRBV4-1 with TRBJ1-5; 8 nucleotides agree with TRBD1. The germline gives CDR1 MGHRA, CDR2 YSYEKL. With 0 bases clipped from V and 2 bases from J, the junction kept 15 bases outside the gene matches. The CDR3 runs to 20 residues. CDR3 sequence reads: CASSQDGQGGSQYGNQPQHF. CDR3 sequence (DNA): TGCGCCAGCAGCCAAGATGGACAGGGAGGGTCTCAGTATGGCAATCAGCCCCAGCATTTT.

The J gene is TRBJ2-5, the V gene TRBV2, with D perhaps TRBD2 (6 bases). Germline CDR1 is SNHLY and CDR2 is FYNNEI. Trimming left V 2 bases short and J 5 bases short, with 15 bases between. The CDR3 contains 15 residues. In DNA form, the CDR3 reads TGTGCCAGCAGTGAATCTCTCCCCCGGGGGGAGACCCAGTACTTC. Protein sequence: CASSESLPRGETQYF. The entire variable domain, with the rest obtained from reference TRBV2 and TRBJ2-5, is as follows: EPEVTQTPSHQVTQMGQEVILRCVPISNHLYFYWYRQILGQKVEFLVSFYNNEISEKSEIFDDQFSVERPDGSNFTLKIRSTKLEDSAMYFCASSESLPRGETQYFGPGTRLLVL.